This is a list of T cell receptor beta chains from one sample in a study of T cells expressing NK-cell markers. TCRdb re-called the 5' RACE reads; every CDR3 protein appears as one record, without DNA. The sample is made up of 440,000 or so distinct CDR3 sequences, and the top ten hold 7.3% of it. Material: blood T cells: a sorted CD56 or NKG2C T cell subset, CD4+ or CD8+ T cells, or bulk PBMC T cells (not recorded which). These receptors originate from a woman between 18 and 69 years old in good health. Both conserved end residues are part of each CDR3.

v_call: TRBV5-1
j_call: TRBJ2-7
cdr3_aa: CASSLVGPPGEQYF

v_call: TRBV7-9
j_call: TRBJ2-1
cdr3_aa: CASRPGTRSSYNEQFF

v_call: TRBV6-1
j_call: TRBJ2-3
cdr3_aa: CASSELAAGTQYF

v_call: TRBV20-1
j_call: TRBJ2-4
cdr3_aa: CSAGDSGLAKNIQYF

v_call: TRBV18
j_call: TRBJ2-2
cdr3_aa: CASSPLWGTGELFF

v_call: TRBV14
j_call: TRBJ2-1
cdr3_aa: CASSQRDHSYNEQFF

v_call: TRBV7-2
j_call: TRBJ1-2
cdr3_aa: CASSPGAGPGYTF

v_call: TRBV3-1
j_call: TRBJ2-3
cdr3_aa: CASSQSPRADTQYF

v_call: TRBV20-1
j_call: TRBJ2-3
cdr3_aa: CRPAPPSVSTDTQYF

v_call: TRBV24-1
j_call: TRBJ2-1
cdr3_aa: CATSDLSGGEQFF

v_call: TRBV7-9
j_call: TRBJ1-5
cdr3_aa: CASSPGSGYGNQPQHF

v_call: TRBV5-1
j_call: TRBJ1-1
cdr3_aa: CASSFTQLNTEAFF

v_call: TRBV12-3/TRBV12-4
j_call: TRBJ1-2
cdr3_aa: CASSAGGTSLSGYTF

v_call: TRBV6-6
j_call: TRBJ1-6
cdr3_aa: CASSSTPPSPLHF

v_call: TRBV5-1
j_call: TRBJ2-5
cdr3_aa: CASSTWDGGQETQYF

v_call: TRBV4-1
j_call: TRBJ1-4
cdr3_aa: CASTSNLDGHNEKLFF

v_call: TRBV4-3
j_call: TRBJ2-3
cdr3_aa: CASSQDLLAGTDTQYF

v_call: TRBV20-1
j_call: TRBJ2-1
cdr3_aa: CSATDENEQFF

v_call: TRBV12-3/TRBV12-4
j_call: TRBJ2-4
cdr3_aa: CASRDRGQINIQYF

v_call: TRBV29-1
j_call: TRBJ2-1
cdr3_aa: CSAAGRASSYNEQFF

v_call: TRBV21-1
j_call: TRBJ2-3
cdr3_aa: CASRWQGLSTDTQYF

v_call: TRBV14
j_call: TRBJ1-2
cdr3_aa: CASSQGHRSLGYTF

v_call: TRBV10-3
j_call: TRBJ2-3
cdr3_aa: CATRTSGGDTDTQYF

v_call: TRBV7-9
j_call: TRBJ2-4
cdr3_aa: CASSFSGSGAKNIQYF

v_call: TRBV25-1
j_call: TRBJ2-5
cdr3_aa: CASSGGSGSPQETQYF

v_call: TRBV29-1
j_call: TRBJ1-1
cdr3_aa: CSVTRDTGNEAFF

v_call: TRBV20-1
j_call: TRBJ2-1
cdr3_aa: CSARDPGTSAGNEQFF

v_call: TRBV19
j_call: TRBJ2-1
cdr3_aa: CASSTLAGPYNEQFF

v_call: TRBV25-1
j_call: TRBJ2-2
cdr3_aa: CASSGFGADTGELFF

v_call: TRBV12-3/TRBV12-4
j_call: TRBJ2-7
cdr3_aa: CASSLQQLGEQYF

v_call: TRBV11-3
j_call: TRBJ2-3
cdr3_aa: CASSLAGAPRYTQYF

v_call: TRBV12-3/TRBV12-4
j_call: TRBJ1-4
cdr3_aa: CASSSTGLDEKLFF

v_call: TRBV20-1
j_call: TRBJ1-4
cdr3_aa: CSARSPGGYNEKLFF

v_call: TRBV4-3
j_call: TRBJ1-4
cdr3_aa: CASSPRGGNEKLFF

v_call: TRBV6-2/TRBV6-3
j_call: TRBJ1-1
cdr3_aa: CASSYGSMGQGFSEAFF

v_call: TRBV20-1
j_call: TRBJ2-2
cdr3_aa: CSARGGRLSNTGELFF

v_call: TRBV6-5
j_call: TRBJ2-7
cdr3_aa: CASSSAGGNYEQYF

v_call: TRBV7-2
j_call: TRBJ1-2
cdr3_aa: CASSSPGPGYTF

v_call: TRBV5-4
j_call: TRBJ2-5
cdr3_aa: CASSLFVSETQYF

v_call: TRBV2
j_call: TRBJ1-6
cdr3_aa: CASRSSNWGPRSPLHF

v_call: TRBV20-1
j_call: TRBJ2-1
cdr3_aa: CSAPTSGGARSYNEQFF

v_call: TRBV9
j_call: TRBJ1-4
cdr3_aa: CASSGGTGGAHEKLFF

v_call: TRBV3-1
j_call: TRBJ2-5
cdr3_aa: CASSQDQAVWVETQYF

v_call: TRBV12-3/TRBV12-4
j_call: TRBJ1-2
cdr3_aa: CASTLGLFWGGYTF

v_call: TRBV29-1
j_call: TRBJ2-7
cdr3_aa: CSVGGGQDREQYF

v_call: TRBV6-2/TRBV6-3
j_call: TRBJ1-5
cdr3_aa: CASSTPGQGVQPQHF

v_call: TRBV14
j_call: TRBJ1-2
cdr3_aa: CASSPDRYGYTF

v_call: TRBV12-3/TRBV12-4
j_call: TRBJ2-1
cdr3_aa: CASSPSRTSGNNEQFF

v_call: TRBV6-5
j_call: TRBJ2-3
cdr3_aa: CASARRRAAGSTDTQYF

v_call: TRBV20-1
j_call: TRBJ2-1
cdr3_aa: CSPRDTGYEEQFF

v_call: TRBV20-1
j_call: TRBJ2-7
cdr3_aa: CSAPTSGAYEQYF

v_call: TRBV19
j_call: TRBJ1-1
cdr3_aa: CASSIDEDTEAFF

v_call: TRBV20-1
j_call: TRBJ2-3
cdr3_aa: CSARVFSGFTDTQYF

v_call: TRBV7-2
j_call: TRBJ1-5
cdr3_aa: CASSPGQGGNQPQHF

v_call: TRBV5-6
j_call: TRBJ1-6
cdr3_aa: CASSAAHRDSPLHF

v_call: TRBV20-1
j_call: TRBJ1-2
cdr3_aa: CSARDPGQYGYTF

v_call: TRBV20-1
j_call: TRBJ1-2
cdr3_aa: CSARGVAGYTF